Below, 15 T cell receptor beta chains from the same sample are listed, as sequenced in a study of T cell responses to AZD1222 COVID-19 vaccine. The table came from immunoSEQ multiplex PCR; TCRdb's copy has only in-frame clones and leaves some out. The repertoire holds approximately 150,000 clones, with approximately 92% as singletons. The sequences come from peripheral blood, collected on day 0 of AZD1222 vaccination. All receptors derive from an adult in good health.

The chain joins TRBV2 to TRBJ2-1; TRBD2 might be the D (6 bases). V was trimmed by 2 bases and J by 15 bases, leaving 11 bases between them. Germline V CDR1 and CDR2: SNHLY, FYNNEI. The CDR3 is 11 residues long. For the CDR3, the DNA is TGTGCCAGCAGTGAATGGAGGGAACCGTTCTTC. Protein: CASSEWREPFF.

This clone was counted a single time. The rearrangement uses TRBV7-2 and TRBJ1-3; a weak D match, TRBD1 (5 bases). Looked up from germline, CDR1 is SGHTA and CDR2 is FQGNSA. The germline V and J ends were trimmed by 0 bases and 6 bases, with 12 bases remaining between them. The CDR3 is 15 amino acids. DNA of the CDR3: TGTGCCAGCAGCTTAGCGGGGGGGTGGTCAAACACCATATATTTT. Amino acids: CASSLAGGWSNTIYF.

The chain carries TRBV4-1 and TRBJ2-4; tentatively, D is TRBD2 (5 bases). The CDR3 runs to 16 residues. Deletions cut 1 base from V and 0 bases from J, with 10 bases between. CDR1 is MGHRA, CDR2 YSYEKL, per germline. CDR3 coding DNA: TGCGCCAGCAGCCAAGGAGGGTCTCTAGCCAAAAACATTCAGTACTTC. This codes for CASSQGGSLAKNIQYF.

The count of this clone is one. Here the CDR3 reads CASSLTGTGLGNTIYF. In DNA form, the CDR3 reads TGCGCCAGCAGCTTAACCGGGACAGGGCTTGGAAACACCATATATTTT. The V gene is TRBV5-1, the J gene TRBJ1-3; 9 bases map to TRBD1. Trimming cost V 2 bases and J 3 bases; bases outside gene matches: 6. Germline-derived CDR1 and CDR2 are SGHRS and YFSETQ. The CDR3 extends over 16 amino acids.

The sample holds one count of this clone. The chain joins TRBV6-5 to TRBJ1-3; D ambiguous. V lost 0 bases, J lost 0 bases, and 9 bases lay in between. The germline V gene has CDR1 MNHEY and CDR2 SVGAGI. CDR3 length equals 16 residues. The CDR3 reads CASSYSDPISGNTIYF. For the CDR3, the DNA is TGTGCCAGCAGTTACTCCGACCCGATCTCTGGAAACACCATATATTTT.

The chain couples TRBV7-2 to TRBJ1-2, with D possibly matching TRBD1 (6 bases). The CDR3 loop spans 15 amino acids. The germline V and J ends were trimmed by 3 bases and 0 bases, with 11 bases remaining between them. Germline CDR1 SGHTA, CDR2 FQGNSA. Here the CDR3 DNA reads TGTGCCAGCAGCTTCCAGGGGAGGGCTAACTATGGCTACACCTTC. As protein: CASSFQGRANYGYTF. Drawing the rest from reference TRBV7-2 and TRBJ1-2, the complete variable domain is GAGVSQSPSNKVTEKGKDVELRCDPISGHTALYWYRQSLGQGLEFLIYFQGNSAPDKSGLPSDRFSAERTGGSVSTLTIQRTQQEDSAVYLCASSFQGRANYGYTFGSGTRLTVV.

The CDR3 nucleotides read TGTGCCAGCAGTAGATCCAACATTCAGTACTTC. The encoded protein is CASSRSNIQYF. The V gene is TRBV2, the J gene TRBJ2-4, with D unclear. V was cut by 5 bases and J by 7 bases, with 6 bases left in between. The CDR3 length is 11 residues. Germline V lookup: CDR1 SNHLY, CDR2 FYNNEI.

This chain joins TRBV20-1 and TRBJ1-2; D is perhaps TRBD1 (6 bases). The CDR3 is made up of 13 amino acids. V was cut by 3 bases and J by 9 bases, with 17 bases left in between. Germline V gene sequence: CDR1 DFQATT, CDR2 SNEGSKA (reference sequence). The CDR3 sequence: CSASAGGTWSYTF. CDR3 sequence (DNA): TGCAGTGCTAGTGCGGGGGGCACCTGGAGCTACACCTTC.

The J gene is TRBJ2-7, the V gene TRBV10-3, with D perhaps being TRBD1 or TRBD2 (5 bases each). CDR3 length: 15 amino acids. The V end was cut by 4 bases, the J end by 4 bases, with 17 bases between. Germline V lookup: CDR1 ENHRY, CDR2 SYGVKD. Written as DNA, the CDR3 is TGTGCCATCAGTGGCGTCGGGACGGTTAGGTACGAGCAGTACTTC. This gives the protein CAISGVGTVRYEQYF.

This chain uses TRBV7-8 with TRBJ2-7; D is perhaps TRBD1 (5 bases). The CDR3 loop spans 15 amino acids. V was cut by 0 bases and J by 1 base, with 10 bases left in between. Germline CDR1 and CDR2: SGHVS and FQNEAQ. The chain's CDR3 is CASSLARTKSYEQYF. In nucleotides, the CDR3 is TGTGCCAGCAGCTTAGCGAGGACAAAATCCTACGAGCAGTACTTC.

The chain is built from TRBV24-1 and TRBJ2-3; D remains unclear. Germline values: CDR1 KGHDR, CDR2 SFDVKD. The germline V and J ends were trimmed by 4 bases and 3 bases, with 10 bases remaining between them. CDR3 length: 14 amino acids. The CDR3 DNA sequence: TGTGCCACCAGTGAACCGACGGAGACAGATACGCAGTATTTT. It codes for CATSEPTETDTQYF.

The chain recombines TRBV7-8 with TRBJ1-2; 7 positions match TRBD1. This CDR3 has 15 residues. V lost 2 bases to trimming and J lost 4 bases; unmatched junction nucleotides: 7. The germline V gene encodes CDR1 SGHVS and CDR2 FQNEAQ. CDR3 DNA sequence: TGTGCCAGCAGCTTACGGGACAGTGTGGCCTATGGCTACACCTTC. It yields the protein CASSLRDSVAYGYTF.

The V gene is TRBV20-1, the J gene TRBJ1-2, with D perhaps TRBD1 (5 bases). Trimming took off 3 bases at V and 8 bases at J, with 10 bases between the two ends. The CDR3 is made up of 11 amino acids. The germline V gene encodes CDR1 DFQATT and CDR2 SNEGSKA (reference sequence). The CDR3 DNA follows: TGCAGTGCTAGGTTGGGGGACGGCTACACCTTC. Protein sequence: CSARLGDGYTF.

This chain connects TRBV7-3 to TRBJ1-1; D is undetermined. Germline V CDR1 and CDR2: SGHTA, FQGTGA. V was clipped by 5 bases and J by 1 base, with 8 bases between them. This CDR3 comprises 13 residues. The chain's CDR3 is CASSPQPNTEAFF. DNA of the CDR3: TGTGCCAGCAGCCCTCAGCCGAACACTGAAGCTTTCTTT. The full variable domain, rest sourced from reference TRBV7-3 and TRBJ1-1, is GAGVSQTPSNKVTEKGKYVELRCDPISGHTALYWYRQSLGQGPEFLIYFQGTGAADDSGLPNDRFFAVRPEGSVSTLKIQRTERGDSAVYLCASSPQPNTEAFFGQGTRLTVV.

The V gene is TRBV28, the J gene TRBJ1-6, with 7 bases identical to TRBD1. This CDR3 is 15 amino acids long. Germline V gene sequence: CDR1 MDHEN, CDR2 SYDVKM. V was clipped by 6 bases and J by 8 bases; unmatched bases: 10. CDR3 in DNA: TGTGCCAGCAGAGAAAACAGGGGTGGGGATTCACCCCTCCACTTT. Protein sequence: CASRENRGGDSPLHF.